The 10 T cell receptor beta chains below all came from one sample that was sequenced in a study of cytotoxic CD8 clonotypes in ibrutinib-treated CLL. Profiled with immunoSEQ multiplex PCR; TCRdb holds only in-frame clones, not every one. This table holds roughly 220,000 clones, roughly 77% found once. The sequences come from PBMCs, collected after 12 months of ibrutinib treatment. These receptors originate from a human donor with chronic lymphocytic leukemia.

Only a few counts were recorded for this clone. In DNA form, the CDR3 reads TGTGCCAGCAGCTTCCAGCCGGGACTAGCTACAGATACGCAGTATTTT. It translates to CASSFQPGLATDTQYF. V and J are TRBV7-2 and TRBJ2-3; 9 positions match TRBD2. This CDR3 has 16 residues. Germline CDR1 SGHTA, CDR2 FQGNSA. The V gene end was trimmed by 3 bases and the J gene end by 3 bases; junction bases not matched to a gene: 7.

The chain carries TRBV7-3 and TRBJ1-2, with 9 bases identical to TRBD1. There are 13 residues in the CDR3. Trimming took 5 bases from V and 7 from J; bases not matched to a gene: 5. The germline gives CDR1 SGHTA, CDR2 FQGTGA. This CDR3 is CASSRDREVGYTF. CDR3 nucleotide sequence: TGTGCCAGCAGCCGGGACAGGGAGGTTGGCTACACCTTC.

This sequence joins TRBV4-2 and TRBJ2-7, with D tentatively TRBD1 (6 bases). The germline V gene encodes CDR1 LGHNA and CDR2 YNFKEQ. This CDR3 region has 14 residues. With 5 bases removed from V and 6 bases from J, the gap between germline ends came to 17 bases. CDR3 sequence reads: CASSLGALRTEQYF. The DNA of the CDR3 is TGTGCCAGCAGCTTGGGGGCCCTGAGGACCGAGCAGTACTTC.

This clone showed up just a few times. V is TRBV5-1 and J is TRBJ2-2; no clear D gene. Germline lookup yields CDR1 SGHRS and CDR2 YFSETQ. CDR3 size: 14 residues. The V and J ends lost 0 bases and 4 bases respectively, with 7 bases between them. CDR3 sequence: CASSLVVSTGELFF. The CDR3 DNA follows: TGCGCCAGCAGCTTGGTGGTTAGCACCGGGGAGCTGTTTTTT.

This chain connects TRBV30 to TRBJ2-5; no definite D call. V was clipped by 2 bases and J by 5 bases, with 15 bases between them. This CDR3 comprises 14 residues. Germline V CDR1 and CDR2: GTSNPN, SVGIG (reference sequence). The CDR3 loop reads CAWSNGGVAETQYF. In nucleotides, the CDR3 is TGTGCCTGGAGTAACGGTGGGGTCGCCGAGACCCAGTACTTC.

The chain has TRBV6-5 and TRBJ2-7, with TRBD2 matching over 8 bases. In germline, CDR1 is MNHEY, CDR2 SVGAGI. The J segment lost 3 bases and the V segment lost 0 bases, leaving 4 bases of the junction unmatched. The CDR3 runs 15 residues. As DNA, the CDR3 is TGTGCCAGCAGTTACTCAAGCGGGAGACACTACGAGCAGTACTTC. Amino acid sequence: CASSYSSGRHYEQYF.

The chain is built from TRBV25-1 and TRBJ2-2; D might be TRBD1 (6 bases). V lost 4 bases to trimming and J lost 3 bases, with 6 bases between them. CDR1 and CDR2 from the germline V gene are MGHDK and SYGVNS. The CDR3 length is 13 residues. As DNA, the CDR3 is TGTGCCAGCAGTGGACAGGACACCGGGGAGCTGTTTTTT. Translation gives CASSGQDTGELFF.

This clone was recorded only once. V and J are TRBV6-1 and TRBJ2-5, with 10 bases fitting TRBD1. The CDR3 spans 13 residues. CDR1 MNHNS and CDR2 SASEGT come from the germline V gene. The V and J ends lost 4 bases and 4 bases, in that order; junction bases with no gene match: 0. The chain's CDR3 is CASSGDRGETQYF. CDR3 nucleotides: TGTGCCAGCAGTGGGGACAGGGGAGAGACCCAGTACTTC.

The chain uses TRBV25-1 and TRBJ2-2; TRBD2 matches at 13 bases. The CDR3 loop spans 17 amino acids. CDR1 and CDR2 from the germline V gene are MGHDK and SYGVNS. J was trimmed by 6 bases and V by 8 bases; bases with no gene match: 12. The CDR3 here is CASGSGLLAGGPGELFF. CDR3 sequence (DNA): TGTGCCAGCGGTAGTGGGTTACTAGCGGGAGGGCCCGGGGAGCTGTTTTTT.

The chain joins TRBV29-1 to TRBJ1-2; a weak D match, TRBD1 (6 bases). The V gene lost 6 bases and the J gene lost 4 bases, with 12 bases spanning the gap. From germline, CDR1 is SQVTM and CDR2 ANQGSEA. The CDR3 totals 12 residues. The chain's CDR3 is CSVMGASYGYTF. CDR3 nucleotides: TGCAGCGTGATGGGGGCTAGCTATGGCTACACCTTC.